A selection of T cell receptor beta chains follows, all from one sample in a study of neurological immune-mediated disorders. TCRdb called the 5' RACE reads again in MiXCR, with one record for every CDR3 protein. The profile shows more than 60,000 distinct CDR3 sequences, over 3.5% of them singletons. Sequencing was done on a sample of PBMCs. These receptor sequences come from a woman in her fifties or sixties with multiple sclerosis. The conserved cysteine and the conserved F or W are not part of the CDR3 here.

CDR3aa: SFSPHSSSYNEQF; j_gene: TRBJ2-1; v_gene: TRBV20-1
CDR3aa: ASSPRGGETQY; j_gene: TRBJ2-5; v_gene: TRBV18
CDR3aa: SAAKGRGYEQY; j_gene: TRBJ2-7; v_gene: TRBV20-1
CDR3aa: SARDPWDSNYNEQF; j_gene: TRBJ2-1; v_gene: TRBV20-1
CDR3aa: ASSRSYNEQF; j_gene: TRBJ2-1; v_gene: TRBV7-2
CDR3aa: AIRPGLAGMGEQY; j_gene: TRBJ2-7; v_gene: TRBV10-3
CDR3aa: SAAVTSATDTQY; j_gene: TRBJ2-3; v_gene: TRBV20-1
CDR3aa: ASSLPGQSSGANVLT; j_gene: TRBJ2-6; v_gene: TRBV28
CDR3aa: ASSLAVGEGDIQY; j_gene: TRBJ2-4; v_gene: TRBV5-1
CDR3aa: SARDPTSGTYNEQF; j_gene: TRBJ2-1; v_gene: TRBV20-1
CDR3aa: ATRKQGNTEAF; j_gene: TRBJ1-1; v_gene: TRBV24-1
CDR3aa: SVPESYSNQPQH; j_gene: TRBJ1-5; v_gene: TRBV20-1
CDR3aa: ASKISSSYNSPLN; j_gene: TRBJ1-6; v_gene: TRBV12-3/TRBV12-4
CDR3aa: AISSSFSTPLN; j_gene: TRBJ1-6; v_gene: TRBV10-3
CDR3aa: ASSVGQALEDTQY; j_gene: TRBJ2-3; v_gene: TRBV5-1
CDR3aa: ASSPGQGDGYT; j_gene: TRBJ1-2; v_gene: TRBV5-1
CDR3aa: ASRATGGNQPQH; j_gene: TRBJ1-5; v_gene: TRBV12-3/TRBV12-4
CDR3aa: ASSVGTGREGAF; j_gene: TRBJ1-1; v_gene: TRBV11-2
CDR3aa: ASSSRGLAGTDTQY; j_gene: TRBJ2-3; v_gene: TRBV27
CDR3aa: ASSLGAGETTDTQY; j_gene: TRBJ2-3; v_gene: TRBV11-2
CDR3aa: ASSDLTSGRRNEQF; j_gene: TRBJ2-1; v_gene: TRBV7-2
CDR3aa: ASSLRSGSLTGELF; j_gene: TRBJ2-2; v_gene: TRBV11-3
CDR3aa: ASSYDGYSNQPQN; j_gene: TRBJ1-5; v_gene: TRBV5-1
CDR3aa: ASQPRGLTGELF; j_gene: TRBJ2-2; v_gene: TRBV6-5
CDR3aa: ATSSGRQNEKLF; j_gene: TRBJ1-4; v_gene: TRBV15
CDR3aa: ASSTQGTGTDTQY; j_gene: TRBJ2-3; v_gene: TRBV7-2
CDR3aa: SVEDPGEAYEQY; j_gene: TRBJ2-7; v_gene: TRBV29-1
CDR3aa: ASSWDGSRNEQF; j_gene: TRBJ2-1; v_gene: TRBV12-3/TRBV12-4
CDR3aa: ASSLQPTENEQF; j_gene: TRBJ2-1; v_gene: TRBV5-6
CDR3aa: SVEEGWDRAETQY; j_gene: TRBJ2-5; v_gene: TRBV29-1
CDR3aa: ASSLAGSRETQY; j_gene: TRBJ2-5; v_gene: TRBV5-1
CDR3aa: SASDRGSGTGGFQPQH; j_gene: TRBJ1-5; v_gene: TRBV20-1
CDR3aa: AISEATGNDGYT; j_gene: TRBJ1-2; v_gene: TRBV10-3
CDR3aa: SAPRAGETQY; j_gene: TRBJ2-5; v_gene: TRBV20-1
CDR3aa: ASSQGGSHTDTQY; j_gene: TRBJ2-3; v_gene: TRBV4-3
CDR3aa: ASSPDNPGNQPQH; j_gene: TRBJ1-5; v_gene: TRBV5-1
CDR3aa: ASSLAGTAYEQY; j_gene: TRBJ2-7; v_gene: TRBV5-1
CDR3aa: ASSLYAEQY; j_gene: TRBJ2-7; v_gene: TRBV7-2
CDR3aa: ASSLDWSGRDEQF; j_gene: TRBJ2-1; v_gene: TRBV5-1
CDR3aa: SASRLTSGKNIQY; j_gene: TRBJ2-4; v_gene: TRBV20-1
CDR3aa: ASRPATLSYEQY; j_gene: TRBJ2-7; v_gene: TRBV3-1